The next 19 T cell receptor beta chains were all read from a single sample in a study of control samples from healthy donors and cancer patients. Clones were sequenced by immunoSEQ multiplex PCR, and TCRdb holds only the in-frame ones, with some missing. The table includes about 50,000 clones, about 93% detected once. Material for sequencing was blood. The receptors derive from a man between 25 and 39 years old in good health.

V usage is TRBV7-3 and J usage is TRBJ1-6; D ambiguous. V was shortened by 1 base and J by 2 bases, with 12 bases between the two germline ends. Germline V gene data show CDR1 as SGHTA and CDR2 as FQGTGA. The CDR3 extends over 17 amino acids. The CDR3 DNA follows: TGTGCCAGCAGCTTAATGCCGATTGACCCCTATAATTCACCCCTCCACTTT. Protein sequence: CASSLMPIDPYNSPLHF.

This clone occurred a few times. The J gene is TRBJ2-1, the V gene TRBV7-3, with a weak D call TRBD1 (6 bases). The CDR3 extends over 14 amino acids. V was trimmed by 3 bases and J by 3 bases, leaving 9 bases between them. Germline lookup yields CDR1 SGHTA and CDR2 FQGTGA. CDR3 amino acids: CASSFRGGYNEQFF. Written as DNA, the CDR3 is TGTGCCAGCAGCTTCAGAGGGGGCTACAATGAGCAGTTCTTC.

The chain links TRBV12-3 or TRBV12-4 to TRBJ2-5, with D unclear. The V gene lost 3 bases and the J gene lost 3 bases, with 8 bases spanning the gap. The CDR3 length is 13 residues. CDR3 sequence reads: CASSFGREETQYF. In nucleotides, the CDR3 is TGTGCCAGCAGTTTTGGGCGCGAAGAGACCCAGTACTTC.

This chain connects TRBV27 to TRBJ1-2; possibly TRBD1 for D (5 bases). V was shortened by 2 bases and J by 4 bases, with 14 bases between the two germline ends. Germline-derived CDR1 and CDR2 are MNHEY and SMNVEV (reference sequence). There are 15 residues in the CDR3. The CDR3 coding sequence is TGTGCCAGCAGTTTAGGGACGGGGGGAAGCTATGGCTACACCTTC. Its protein product is CASSLGTGGSYGYTF.

The chain is built from TRBV28 and TRBJ1-6; D is ambiguous. CDR1 and CDR2 from the germline V gene are MDHEN and SYDVKM. The CDR3 totals 14 residues. The V gene lost 3 bases and the J gene lost 9 bases, with 12 bases spanning the gap. The CDR3 sequence: CASSFQTDRSPLHF. Written as DNA, the CDR3 is TGTGCCAGCAGTTTTCAGACGGATCGTTCACCCCTCCACTTT.

The rearrangement links TRBV12-5 to TRBJ2-5; weak D call: TRBD2 (6 bases). Trimming cost V 5 bases and J 5 bases, with 9 bases left between them. The CDR3 totals 12 residues. From germline, CDR1 is LGHNT and CDR2 FRNRAP. The CDR3 here is CASGNAGETQYF. CDR3 coding DNA: TGTGCTAGTGGTAACGCGGGGGAGACCCAGTACTTC.

The chain uses TRBV27 and TRBJ1-5; 10 bases match TRBD1. The germline V gene encodes CDR1 MNHEY and CDR2 SMNVEV (reference sequence). The V gene end was trimmed by 6 bases and the J gene end by 0 bases; junction bases not matched to a gene: 14. The CDR3 runs to 19 residues. The CDR3 sequence: CASSPRRDRGSHSNQPQHF. In nucleotides, the CDR3 is TGTGCCAGCAGCCCCCGCCGGGACAGGGGATCACATAGCAATCAGCCCCAGCATTTT.

The CDR3 protein is CASSRGPQGNQPQHF. The DNA of the CDR3 is TGCGCCAGCAGCCGCGGGCCTCAGGGGAATCAGCCCCAGCATTTT. The chain uses TRBV5-1 and TRBJ1-5; D perhaps matches TRBD1 (6 bases). V was cut by 4 bases and J by 4 bases, with 15 bases left in between. This CDR3 contains 15 residues. Germline-derived CDR1 and CDR2 are SGHRS and YFSETQ.

The gene calls are TRBV5-5 and TRBJ1-3; TRBD1 matches at 9 bases. The ends lost 3 bases at V and 2 bases at J; junction bases unmatched: 6. CDR1 and CDR2 from the germline V gene are SGHKS and YYEKEE (reference sequence). The CDR3 is 16 residues long. This chain's CDR3 is CASSWGQGSTGNTIYF. For the CDR3, the DNA is TGTGCCAGCAGCTGGGGACAGGGTTCGACTGGAAACACCATATATTTT. The full variable domain, with the rest looked up from reference TRBV5-5 and TRBJ1-3, is DAGVTQSPTHLIKTRGQQVTLRCSPISGHKSVSWYQQVLGQGPQFIFQYYEKEERGRGNFPDRFSARQFPNYSSELNVNALLLGDSALYLCASSWGQGSTGNTIYFGEGSWLTVV.

About this clone itself: Other DNA sequences from this sample encode an identical CDR3 as well. The chain carries TRBV3-1 (or the pseudogene TRBV3-2) and TRBJ2-3, with 11 nucleotides matching TRBD2. V lost 0 bases and J lost 4; bases outside the gene matches: 18. This CDR3 has 21 amino acids. In germline, CDR1 is LGHDT, CDR2 YNNKEL (reference sequence). The DNA of the CDR3 is TGTGCCAGCAGCCAAGAGTCCTCGGAGTGGCTAGCGGGAGGAGGGGCAGATACGCAGTATTTT. Encoded protein: CASSQESSEWLAGGGADTQYF.

The chain joins TRBV28 to TRBJ2-3; no clear D. Trimming took off 3 bases at V and 4 bases at J, with 8 bases between the two ends. The CDR3 loop spans 13 amino acids. The V gene's germline CDR1 is MDHEN and CDR2 SYDVKM. CDR3 nucleotide sequence: TGTGCCAGCAGTTTCGGCGTTTCAGATACGCAGTATTTT. Protein sequence: CASSFGVSDTQYF.

V gene TRBV25-1 combines with J gene TRBJ1-1; weak D call: TRBD1 (5 bases). The CDR3 covers 15 residues. Between the trimmed V and J ends, which lost 2 bases and 0 bases, there was a span of 10 bases. Germline CDR1 MGHDK, CDR2 SYGVNS. CDR3 in amino acids: CASSEGKGLNTEAFF. The CDR3 DNA follows: TGTGCCAGCAGTGAAGGTAAGGGGCTGAACACTGAAGCTTTCTTT. The full variable domain, completed using reference TRBV25-1 and TRBJ1-1, is EADIYQTPRYLVIGTGKKITLECSQTMGHDKMYWYQQDPGMELHLIHYSYGVNSTEKGDLSSESTVSRIRTEHFPLTLESARPSHTSQYLCASSEGKGLNTEAFFGQGTRLTVV.

The chain links TRBV2 to TRBJ2-4, with 8 bases identical to TRBD1. The CDR3 is made up of 16 amino acids. V lost 1 base to trimming and J lost 8 bases; unmatched junction nucleotides: 10. Germline assignment: CDR1 SNHLY and CDR2 FYNNEI. The DNA of the CDR3 is TGTGCCAGCAGTGAAGGAAGCGCTGGACAGGGTTACATTCAGTACTTC. Residues: CASSEGSAGQGYIQYF.

CDR3: CASSDSGTGVYEQYF. CDR3 DNA: TGCGCCAGCAGTGACTCCGGGACAGGGGTCTACGAGCAGTACTTC. The rearrangement uses TRBV10-1 and TRBJ2-7, with 10 bases lining up with TRBD1. Germline CDR1 is WNHNN and CDR2 is SYGVQD (reference sequence). This CDR3 contains 15 residues. Trimming took 3 bases from V and 3 from J; bases not matched to a gene: 5.

This chain connects TRBV7-9 to TRBJ2-3, with 11 nucleotides matching TRBD2. From germline, CDR1 is SEHNR and CDR2 FQNEAQ (reference sequence). The junction had 10 bases not matched to a gene; V was cut back by 5 bases and J by 0 bases. This CDR3 region has 18 residues. The CDR3, as DNA: TGTGCCAGCAGCCGACCTAGCGGGGGGACGACTAGCACAGATACGCAGTATTTT. Translating it yields CASSRPSGGTTSTDTQYF.

The CDR3 sequence is CASSKGRRTEAFF. The CDR3 DNA sequence: TGTGCCAGCAGCAAGGGCCGACGGACTGAAGCTTTCTTT. This rearrangement joins TRBV21-1 to TRBJ1-1; no check of the table's D call, TRBD1, against the DNA was made. TRBV21-1 is recorded as a pseudogene. The CDR3 is 13 amino acids.

The genes are TRBV27 and TRBJ2-5; D unresolved. The germline V gene encodes CDR1 MNHEY and CDR2 SMNVEV (reference sequence). Trimming shortened V by 2 bases and J by 3 bases, and 7 bases separated the two germline ends. This CDR3 region has 13 residues. The CDR3 loop is CASSLTSKETQYF. CDR3 DNA sequence: TGTGCCAGCAGTTTAACCAGTAAAGAGACCCAGTACTTC.

The chain carries TRBV20-1 and TRBJ1-2; weak D call: TRBD1 (6 bases). Trimming took 4 bases from V and 4 from J, leaving 16 bases between them. The CDR3 is made up of 14 amino acids. Per the germline V gene, CDR1 is DFQATT and CDR2 is SNEGSKA (reference sequence). The CDR3 coding sequence is TGCAGTGCTAATGAGGACAGAATGTTCTATGGCTACACCTTC. Its translation is CSANEDRMFYGYTF.

V gene TRBV2 combines with J gene TRBJ1-5; 7 bases are shared with TRBD1. This CDR3 has 15 amino acids. The V gene end was trimmed by 2 bases and the J gene end by 6 bases; junction bases not matched to a gene: 7. Germline CDR1 SNHLY, CDR2 FYNNEI. The CDR3 is CASSESGPGGQPQHF. CDR3 bases: TGTGCCAGCAGTGAATCGGGGCCAGGGGGTCAGCCCCAGCATTTT.